These T cell receptor beta chains were read from a single sample in a study of CD8+ T cells in alopecia areata. Method: immunoSEQ multiplex PCR; TCRdb's copy keeps in-frame clones and lacks some. The repertoire has 150,000 to 200,000 clones, around three fifths of them found once; the top ten carry around 14%. The specimen was CD4+ T cells sorted from blood, collected at week 24, from a patient treated with tofacitinib. Every receptor here comes from a human donor with alopecia areata. Each CDR3 is given with its conserved first and last residue. D genes are given only for firm matches. Size is omitted from some rows. Given values are once, few, many or a class for expanded clones.

v_gene	j_gene	abundance	d_gene	CDR3nt	CDR3aa
TRBV30	TRBJ2-5	-	-	TGTGCCTGTCAGACGACTAGAGGGGAGACCCAGTACTTC	CACQTTRGETQYF
TRBV29-1	TRBJ2-5	few	TRBD1	TGCAGCGCCATACAGGGGAGAGAGACCCAGTACTTC	CSAIQGRETQYF
TRBV10-3	TRBJ2-2	-	TRBD2	TGTGCCGCCAAGGCGGCGGGGGACACCGGGGAGCTGTTTTTT	CAAKAAGDTGELFF
TRBV19	TRBJ1-4	few	-	TGTGCCAGTAGTATCGGAGGGAATGGTAATGAAAAACTGTTTTTT	CASSIGGNGNEKLFF
TRBV18	TRBJ2-7	-	-	TGTGCCAGCTCACCACGGACAGTGTCCGAGCAGTACTTC	CASSPRTVSEQYF
TRBV30	TRBJ1-1	-	TRBD1	TGTGCCTGCACGACAGGGTACTACACTGAAGCTTTCTTT	CACTTGYYTEAFF
TRBV6-1	TRBJ2-7	-	-	TGTGCCAGCAGAAAGGACAGCCACGAGCAGTACTTC	CASRKDSHEQYF
TRBV5-1	TRBJ2-5	-	TRBD2	TGCGCCAGCAGCCCCCTAGCGGAGAAAGAGACCCAGTACTTC	CASSPLAEKETQYF
TRBV14	TRBJ2-1	-	TRBD2	TGTGCCAGCAGTCCTCGACTAGCGGGGCACAATGAGCAGTTCTTC	CASSPRLAGHNEQFF
TRBV2	TRBJ2-7	once	-	TGTGCCTCAGCCGCCTCCCTTGACGAGCAGTACTTC	CASAASLDEQYF
TRBV9	TRBJ2-3	-	TRBD2	TGTGCCAGCAGCCACCTAGCGGGGGGGCGTCCCAGCACAGATACGCAGTATTTT	CASSHLAGGRPSTDTQYF
TRBV18	TRBJ2-5	-	-	TGTGCCAGCTCGCTGGAAGAGACCCAGTACTTC	CASSLEETQYF
TRBV30	TRBJ1-5	-	-	TGTGCCTGGACAGACGGAAATAATCAGCCCCAGCATTTT	CAWTDGNNQPQHF
TRBV28	TRBJ1-2	-	-	TGTGCCAGCAGTCAAAAGCCGGACCGTAATGGCTACACCTTC	CASSQKPDRNGYTF
TRBV14	TRBJ1-1	-	-	TGTGCCAGCAGCCAAATTCGGACCACTGAAGCTTTCTTT	CASSQIRTTEAFF
TRBV30	TRBJ1-6	-	TRBD1	TGTGCCTGGAGTGTACTTGACAGGGGTAATTCACCCCTCCACTTT	CAWSVLDRGNSPLHF
TRBV14	TRBJ1-6	-	TRBD1	TGTGCCAGCAGCCAGTCAACAGGGGCCTTGGTAAATTCACCCCTCCACTTT	CASSQSTGALVNSPLHF
TRBV4-1	TRBJ2-5	once	TRBD2	TGCGCCAGCAGCCAAGGCTATACTAGCGGGGTGCAAGAGACCCAGTACTTC	CASSQGYTSGVQETQYF
TRBV15	TRBJ2-7	-	-	TGTGCCACCAGCCCCAGACAGGCATACGAGCAGTACTTC	CATSPRQAYEQYF
TRBV29-1	TRBJ1-2	-	-	TGCAGCGGGACCCTTGGCGACTATGGCTACACCTTC	CSGTLGDYGYTF
TRBV30	TRBJ2-3	once	-	TGTGCCTGGGACCAACAGGGGACTCCGGGGGATACGCAGTATTTT	CAWDQQGTPGDTQYF